The rows below give T cell receptor beta chains drawn from one sample of a study of T-cell reconstitution after alpha-beta-depleted transplantation in children. A single record per CDR3 protein comes from TCRdb applying MiXCR to the PCR reads. The sample has some 830,000 distinct CDR3 sequences; around 17% are singletons. Sequenced here: PBMCs, mostly from graft donor cells, sampled 360 days after TCRalphabeta/CD19-depleted stem cell transplant. The receptors here all came from a male patient aged 10 to 17 who had a stem cell transplant for acute lymphoblastic leukemia, so the T cells may come from the graft donor. Each CDR3 is given with its conserved first and last residue. The order of the fields is CDR3 protein, CDR3 DNA, V gene, J gene, D gene, clone size. The D gene is left open where the match is weak. Clone size is given for some rows only: seen once, a few or many times, or a class if the clone is expanded.

cdr3_aa: CSARTNSLGNEQFF
cdr3_nt: TGCAGTGCTCGAACCAATAGCCTTGGCAATGAGCAGTTCTTC
v_call: TRBV20-1
j_call: TRBJ2-1
d_call: .
clone_size: .

cdr3_aa: CASSLGTPSYEQYF
cdr3_nt: TGTGCCAGCAGTTTAGGAACCCCCTCCTACGAGCAGTACTTC
v_call: TRBV27
j_call: TRBJ2-7
d_call: .
clone_size: few

cdr3_aa: CASSRDRSFHNEQFF
cdr3_nt: TGTGCCAGTAGTCGGGACAGGTCATTTCACAATGAGCAGTTCTTC
v_call: TRBV19
j_call: TRBJ2-1
d_call: TRBD1
clone_size: .

cdr3_aa: CASSQEPGRSYEQYF
cdr3_nt: TGCGCCAGCAGCCAAGAGCCAGGTCGCTCCTACGAGCAGTACTTC
v_call: TRBV4-1
j_call: TRBJ2-7
d_call: .
clone_size: many

cdr3_aa: CASSAVGTPQSQPYNEQFF
cdr3_nt: TGTGCCAGCAGCGCGGTCGGGACCCCTCAAAGCCAGCCCTACAATGAGCAGTTCTTC
v_call: TRBV7-7
j_call: TRBJ2-1
d_call: .
clone_size: .

cdr3_aa: CASSPTSGRTDTQYF
cdr3_nt: TGTGCCAGCAGCCCTACTAGCGGGAGGACAGATACGCAGTATTTT
v_call: TRBV7-9
j_call: TRBJ2-3
d_call: TRBD2
clone_size: many

cdr3_aa: CATSRDPGPNGYTF
cdr3_nt: TGTGCCACCAGCAGAGATCCCGGACCTAATGGCTACACCTTC
v_call: TRBV15
j_call: TRBJ1-2
d_call: .
clone_size: many

cdr3_aa: CSVVGGYRNEQFF
cdr3_nt: TGCAGCGTTGTAGGAGGGTACCGCAATGAGCAGTTCTTC
v_call: TRBV29-1
j_call: TRBJ2-1
d_call: .
clone_size: few

cdr3_aa: CSVGYTGELFF
cdr3_nt: TGCAGTGTAGGGTACACCGGGGAGCTGTTTTTT
v_call: TRBV20-1
j_call: TRBJ2-2
d_call: .
clone_size: many

cdr3_aa: CASSRLAGGPREQYF
cdr3_nt: TGCGCCAGCAGCCGTCTTGCGGGAGGGCCTCGCGAGCAGTACTTC
v_call: TRBV4-1
j_call: TRBJ2-7
d_call: TRBD2
clone_size: .

cdr3_aa: CASSDHQGGYTEAFF
cdr3_nt: TGTGCCAGCAGTGACCACCAGGGAGGTTACACTGAAGCTTTCTTT
v_call: TRBV12-3/TRBV12-4
j_call: TRBJ1-1
d_call: .
clone_size: .

cdr3_aa: CCARDPQTSGSYNEQFF
cdr3_nt: TGCTGTGCTAGAGACCCCCAGACTAGCGGGAGCTACAATGAGCAGTTCTTC
v_call: TRBV20-1
j_call: TRBJ2-1
d_call: TRBD2
clone_size: few

cdr3_aa: CASSRRGVYNEQFF
cdr3_nt: TGTGCCAGCAGCCGGCGGGGGGTCTACAATGAGCAGTTCTTC
v_call: TRBV27
j_call: TRBJ2-1
d_call: TRBD2
clone_size: many

cdr3_aa: CASNSGLAGPREQFF
cdr3_nt: TGTGCCAGCAACTCGGGACTAGCGGGACCGCGGGAGCAGTTCTTC
v_call: TRBV27
j_call: TRBJ2-1
d_call: TRBD2
clone_size: few

cdr3_aa: CASSEVARSQPQHF
cdr3_nt: TGCGCCAGCAGTGAGGTGGCCAGATCTCAGCCCCAGCATTTT
v_call: TRBV10-2
j_call: TRBJ1-5
d_call: .
clone_size: few

cdr3_aa: CASSPAPGRSSYEQYF
cdr3_nt: TGCGCCAGCAGCCCCGCCCCGGGACGCAGCTCCTACGAGCAGTACTTC
v_call: TRBV5-1
j_call: TRBJ2-7
d_call: .
clone_size: few

cdr3_aa: CASSPYQGGNYGYTF
cdr3_nt: TGTGCCAGCTCCCCCTACCAAGGGGGCAACTATGGCTACACCTTC
v_call: TRBV18
j_call: TRBJ1-2
d_call: TRBD1
clone_size: many

cdr3_aa: CSVAVRNLQSPYGYTF
cdr3_nt: TGCAGCGTTGCGGTCAGGAATTTACAGTCGCCCTATGGCTACACCTTC
v_call: TRBV29-1
j_call: TRBJ1-2
d_call: .
clone_size: few

cdr3_aa: CASSARFGDRGNEQYF
cdr3_nt: TGTGCCAGCAGCGCCCGCTTTGGAGACAGGGGGAACGAGCAGTACTTC
v_call: TRBV9
j_call: TRBJ2-7
d_call: TRBD1
clone_size: many

cdr3_aa: CASRTGLAGFQETQYF
cdr3_nt: TGCGCCAGCCGAACTGGACTAGCGGGATTTCAAGAGACCCAGTACTTC
v_call: TRBV5-1
j_call: TRBJ2-5
d_call: TRBD2
clone_size: .

cdr3_aa: CSVWQGTNTGELFF
cdr3_nt: TGCAGCGTTTGGCAGGGAACGAACACCGGGGAGCTGTTTTTT
v_call: TRBV29-1
j_call: TRBJ2-2
d_call: .
clone_size: .

cdr3_aa: CASSQEPHYQRVSYEQYF
cdr3_nt: TGTGCCAGCAGCCAAGAACCCCACTACCAGCGGGTCTCCTACGAGCAGTACTTC
v_call: TRBV3-1
j_call: TRBJ2-7
d_call: .
clone_size: .

cdr3_aa: CASSPNTAGRKDEQFF
cdr3_nt: TGTGCCAGCAGCCCGAATACAGCGGGCCGTAAGGATGAGCAGTTCTTC
v_call: TRBV7-2
j_call: TRBJ2-1
d_call: .
clone_size: many

cdr3_aa: CASSFSGYGSNQPQHF
cdr3_nt: TGTGCCAGCAGTTTCTCAGGGTACGGGAGCAATCAGCCCCAGCATTTT
v_call: TRBV28
j_call: TRBJ1-5
d_call: .
clone_size: .

cdr3_aa: CASSRITGNTEAFF
cdr3_nt: TGTGCCAGCAGCCGCATAACAGGGAACACTGAAGCTTTCTTT
v_call: TRBV7-6
j_call: TRBJ1-1
d_call: .
clone_size: .

cdr3_aa: CASSPSPQGFGEAFF
cdr3_nt: TGTGCCAGCAGTCCAAGCCCCCAGGGGTTCGGTGAAGCTTTCTTT
v_call: TRBV27
j_call: TRBJ1-1
d_call: .
clone_size: .